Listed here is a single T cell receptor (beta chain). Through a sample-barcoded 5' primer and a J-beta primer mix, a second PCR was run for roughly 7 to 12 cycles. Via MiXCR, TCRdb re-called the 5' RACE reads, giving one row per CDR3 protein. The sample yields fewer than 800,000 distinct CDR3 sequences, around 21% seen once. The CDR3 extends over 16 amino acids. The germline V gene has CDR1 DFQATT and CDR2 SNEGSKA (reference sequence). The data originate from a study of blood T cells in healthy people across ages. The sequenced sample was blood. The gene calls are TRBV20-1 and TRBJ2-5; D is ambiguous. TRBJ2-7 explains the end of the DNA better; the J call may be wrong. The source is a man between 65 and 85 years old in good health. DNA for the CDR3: TGCAGTCCCCCCCTCGGGTCGGGCAAGTTGGGCTACGAGCAGTACTTC. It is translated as CSPPLGSGKLGYEQYF.